The next 11 T cell receptor beta chains were all read from a single sample in a study of shared clonotypes between healthy human individuals. CD8 cells classed as naive were CD45RO-negative and positively selected for CCR7, excluding terminally differentiated effector memory CD45RA+ cells. Some clones are missing from TCRdb's copy, which holds only in-frame ones; the method was immunoSEQ multiplex PCR. Among about 2.1 million clones listed, around 93% were seen once. Sequences were obtained from naive CD8+ T cells from PBMCs. The origin of the receptors is a man between 18 and 29 years old in good health. Some clones in this sample may be carry-over from other donors' samples.

The gene calls are TRBV15 and TRBJ1-1; D may be TRBD1 (6 bases). Per the germline V gene, CDR1 is LNHNV and CDR2 is YYDKDF (reference sequence). Trimming removed 0 bases from V and 1 base from J, with 15 bases in between. The CDR3 is made up of 17 amino acids. The CDR3 here is CATSREPGATWNTEAFF. CDR3 DNA: TGTGCCACCAGCAGAGAACCAGGGGCCACTTGGAACACTGAAGCTTTCTTT.

J is TRBJ2-7 and V is TRBV2; 7 bases are a match to TRBD2. The CDR3 spans 16 residues. CDR1 is SNHLY and CDR2 is FYNNEI in the germline V gene. V shed 4 bases and J 2 bases; nucleotides not matched to a gene: 11. DNA for the CDR3: TGTGCCAGCAGTGGATGGGCCGGGACTAAACCCTACGAGCAGTACTTC. This encodes CASSGWAGTKPYEQYF.

On this clone: The identical CDR3 is also encoded by other nucleotide sequences in the sample. The genes are TRBV27 and TRBJ1-1, with D possibly TRBD1 on 6 matching bases. Trimming removed 2 bases from V and 5 bases from J, with 9 bases in between. This CDR3 region has 13 residues. From germline, CDR1 is MNHEY and CDR2 SMNVEV (reference sequence). The CDR3: CASSLGGGTEAFF. For the CDR3, the DNA is TGTGCCAGCAGTTTAGGAGGGGGGACTGAAGCTTTCTTT.

This chain uses TRBV27 with TRBJ2-3; D unresolved. V gave up 4 bases and J gave up 2 bases, with 19 bases separating them. The germline gives CDR1 MNHEY, CDR2 SMNVEV (reference sequence). This CDR3 is 17 amino acids long. CDR3 sequence: CASSSRAENQITDTQYF. The CDR3 DNA reads as TGTGCCAGCAGTTCCCGGGCGGAAAATCAAATCACAGATACGCAGTATTTT.

The chain is built from TRBV19 and TRBJ2-7, with 9 bases aligning to TRBD1. Germline lookup yields CDR1 LNHDA and CDR2 SQIVND (reference sequence). J was trimmed by 2 bases and V by 5 bases; bases with no gene match: 4. This CDR3 has 14 amino acids. CDR3 coding DNA: TGTGCCAGTAGTCGGACAGGGGTTACCTACGAGCAGTACTTC. Translating gives CASSRTGVTYEQYF.

This chain joins TRBV9 and TRBJ2-3; 7 bases align to TRBD1. Trimming at V came to 1 base and at J to 2 bases, leaving 10 bases not matched to a gene. The CDR3 covers 17 residues. CDR1 is SGDLS and CDR2 is YYNGEE in the germline V gene. In DNA, the CDR3 is TGTGCCAGCAGCGTATCGGGACAGTGGGTAAACACAGATACGCAGTATTTT. Its translation: CASSVSGQWVNTDTQYF.

The rearrangement links TRBV28 to TRBJ2-7, with 9 bases fitting TRBD1. The V gene end was trimmed by 3 bases and the J gene end by 5 bases; junction bases not matched to a gene: 8. CDR1 is MDHEN and CDR2 is SYDVKM in the germline V gene. There are 15 residues in the CDR3. CDR3 amino acids: CASSFRWDRADEQYF. DNA for the CDR3: TGTGCCAGCAGTTTTAGGTGGGACAGGGCGGACGAGCAGTACTTC.

The chain carries TRBV28 and TRBJ1-2; 9 nucleotides match TRBD1. CDR3 length equals 15 residues. CDR1 and CDR2 from the germline V gene are MDHEN and SYDVKM. The junction had 8 bases not matched to a gene; V was cut back by 5 bases and J by 4 bases. The CDR3 protein is CASSQGTGIPYGYTF. The CDR3 DNA is TGTGCCAGCAGTCAAGGGACAGGGATCCCCTATGGCTACACCTTC.

This chain uses TRBV15 with TRBJ2-2, with D possibly being TRBD1 or TRBD2 (6 bases each). The CDR3 is 18 residues long. In germline, CDR1 is LNHNV, CDR2 YYDKDF (reference sequence). V dropped 1 base and J dropped 3 bases, with 18 bases sitting between them. The CDR3 loop reads CATSRVPIVGGDTGELFF. In DNA form, the CDR3 reads TGTGCCACCAGCAGAGTCCCAATAGTCGGGGGCGACACCGGGGAGCTGTTTTTT.

In the case of this clone: Other DNA sequences in this specimen translate into the identical CDR3. The chain joins TRBV7-2 to TRBJ2-7; 11 bases match TRBD2. Losses at the gene ends were 1 base for V and 3 bases for J; bases not matched to a gene: 2. The CDR3 totals 15 residues. Per the germline V gene, CDR1 is SGHTA and CDR2 is FQGNSA. The CDR3 bases are TGTGCCAGCAGCTTAGGGCTAGCGGGGGGCTACGAGCAGTACTTC. This translates into CASSLGLAGGYEQYF.

Points on this clone: Distinct nucleotide sequences in the sample also encode this CDR3. The rearrangement uses TRBV27 and TRBJ2-1; D ambiguous. The CDR3 has 13 residues. CDR1 and CDR2 from the germline V gene are MNHEY and SMNVEV (reference sequence). Trimming stripped 3 bases from V and 4 bases from J, with 7 bases between. CDR3 bases: TGTGCCAGCAGTTTGTTAGGGTACAATGAGCAGTTCTTC. It yields the protein CASSLLGYNEQFF.